These 31 T cell receptor beta chains originate from one sample sequenced in a study of blood T cell repertoires in COVID-19. The table came from immunoSEQ multiplex PCR; TCRdb's copy has only in-frame clones and leaves some out. Of over 150,000 clones listed, about 85% are singletons. Specimen: peripheral blood. Receptor source: a woman aged 55-70 years with COVID-19, enrolled during active disease.

The chain links TRBV15 to TRBJ1-5; tentative D call: TRBD1 (5 bases). Germline V gene data show CDR1 as LNHNV and CDR2 as YYDKDF (reference sequence). Trimming stripped 0 bases from V and 0 bases from J, with 12 bases between. The CDR3 runs to 17 residues. The CDR3 loop reads CATSRDLDSNSNQPQHF. The CDR3 coding sequence is TGTGCCACCAGCAGAGACCTCGACAGTAATAGCAATCAGCCCCAGCATTTT.

This rearrangement joins TRBV5-1 to TRBJ2-1; D may be TRBD2 (5 bases). The CDR3 extends over 15 amino acids. V was clipped by 0 bases and J by 6 bases, with 13 bases between them. CDR1 is SGHRS and CDR2 is YFSETQ in the germline V gene. This CDR3 reads CASSLERAGFNEQFF. The CDR3 DNA follows: TGCGCCAGCAGCTTGGAAAGGGCGGGTTTCAATGAGCAGTTCTTC.

This clone was found once. The V and J genes are TRBV27 and TRBJ1-3; no clear D. The CDR3 is 15 residues long. V lost 5 bases and J 1 base, leaving 12 bases between the germline ends. Germline values: CDR1 MNHEY, CDR2 SMNVEV (reference sequence). CDR3 bases: TGTGCCAGCAGTCCAAGAGTACGATCTGGAAACACCATATATTTT. It codes for CASSPRVRSGNTIYF.

The rearrangement uses TRBV29-1 and TRBJ1-4; TRBD1 is a possible D gene (5 bases). This CDR3 is 13 amino acids long. Trimming stripped 6 bases from V and 6 bases from J, with 14 bases between. From germline, CDR1 is SQVTM and CDR2 ANQGSEA. As DNA, the CDR3 is TGCAGCGTGGCAACTCAGGGTTATGAAAAACTGTTTTTT. Protein product: CSVATQGYEKLFF.

This clone was counted between two and nine times. The CDR3 DNA follows: TGTGCCAGTAGTATTTTCCGGGGGGCGGAGAATGAGCAGTTCTTC. This sequence encodes CASSIFRGAENEQFF. The chain carries TRBV19 and TRBJ2-1; possibly TRBD2 for D (7 bases). Germline lookup yields CDR1 LNHDA and CDR2 SQIVND (reference sequence). The CDR3 spans 15 residues. The germline V and J ends were trimmed by 3 bases and 7 bases, with 16 bases remaining between them.

This chain's CDR3 is CASSLKLAGFANTGELFF. The CDR3 DNA reads TGTGCCAGCAGCTTGAAACTAGCGGGGTTCGCGAACACCGGGGAGCTGTTTTTT. The J gene is TRBJ2-2, the V gene TRBV5-4; 10 bases fit TRBD2. The CDR3 sequence is 18 residues long. V shed 1 base, J shed 0 bases, and the junction held 6 bases outside the gene matches. Germline values: CDR1 SGHNT, CDR2 YYREEE (reference sequence).

This chain connects TRBV3-1 (or the pseudogene TRBV3-2) to TRBJ2-2, with D possibly TRBD2 on 5 matching bases. Trimming took 6 bases from V and 7 from J, leaving 18 bases between them. Germline values: CDR1 LGHDT, CDR2 YNNKEL (reference sequence). This CDR3 comprises 15 residues. CDR3: CASSLGVGNVGELFF. In DNA form, the CDR3 reads TGTGCCAGCAGTCTTGGGGTCGGGAACGTCGGGGAGCTGTTTTTT.

The chain carries TRBV6-5 and TRBJ1-5; tentative D call: TRBD1 (5 bases). This CDR3 has 14 residues. Germline values: CDR1 MNHEY, CDR2 SVGAGI. V was shortened by 9 bases and J by 0 bases, with 12 bases between the two germline ends. This chain's CDR3 is CASRARVSNQPQHF. The CDR3 DNA follows: TGTGCCAGTCGGGCCAGGGTTAGCAATCAGCCCCAGCATTTT.

The chain employs TRBV7-9 and TRBJ1-4, with D possibly matching TRBD1 (6 bases). The ends were cut back, 5 bases at V and 7 bases at J, with 14 bases in the middle. The CDR3 covers 14 residues. Germline lookup yields CDR1 SEHNR and CDR2 FQNEAQ (reference sequence). The CDR3 bases are TGTGCCAGCAGCCCTACAGGGACCGGTGAAAAACTGTTTTTT. It yields the protein CASSPTGTGEKLFF.

The V gene is TRBV5-1, the J gene TRBJ1-5, with 7 positions matching TRBD1. Germline trimming cut 4 bases from V and 7 bases from J; bases unmatched to any gene: 5. Germline CDR1 is SGHRS and CDR2 is YFSETQ. The length of the CDR3 is 13 residues. CDR3: CASSRGRGQPQHF. The CDR3 DNA is TGCGCCAGCAGCAGGGGGCGCGGGCAGCCCCAGCATTTT.

This sequence joins TRBV6-5 and TRBJ2-7, with D possibly being TRBD1 (7 bases). CDR3 length: 13 residues. The V end lost 8 bases, the J end lost 3 bases, and 14 bases lay between the germline ends. Germline lookup yields CDR1 MNHEY and CDR2 SVGAGI. The CDR3 DNA sequence: TGTGCCAGCTGCAGGGGGGCTAACTACGAGCAGTACTTC. This translates into CASCRGANYEQYF.

V usage is TRBV19 and J usage is TRBJ1-1; 7 nucleotides line up with TRBD1. The CDR3 runs to 15 residues. Trimming removed 5 bases from V and 4 bases from J; junction bases left unmatched: 10. The germline V gene encodes CDR1 LNHDA and CDR2 SQIVND (reference sequence). Here the CDR3 reads CASSPRNRGSTEAFF. CDR3 bases: TGTGCCAGTAGTCCCCGAAACAGGGGTAGCACTGAAGCTTTCTTT. Based on the CDR3 plus reference TRBV19 and TRBJ1-1, the full variable domain is DGGITQSPKYLFRKEGQNVTLSCEQNLNHDAMYWYRQDPGQGLRLIYYSQIVNDFQKGDIAEGYSVSREKKESFPLTVTSAQKNPTAFYLCASSPRNRGSTEAFFGQGTRLTVV.

This rearrangement joins TRBV6-5 to TRBJ1-1; D gene unclear. V was pared by 4 bases and J by 6 bases, with 9 bases between. The CDR3 covers 12 residues. CDR1 is MNHEY, CDR2 SVGAGI, per germline. The CDR3 reads CASSSSSPEAFF. The CDR3 DNA is TGTGCCAGCAGTTCTAGTTCTCCTGAAGCTTTCTTT.

The chain recombines TRBV3-1 (or the pseudogene TRBV3-2) with TRBJ1-2; 7 bases map to TRBD1. The germline gives CDR1 LGHDT, CDR2 YNNKEL (reference sequence). This CDR3 region has 14 residues. V was pared by 1 base and J by 4 bases, with 3 bases of the junction left unmatched. CDR3 DNA sequence: TGTGCCAGCAGCCAAGGGTGGGACAGCTATGGCTACACCTTC. Translation gives CASSQGWDSYGYTF.

The gene calls are TRBV7-9 and TRBJ1-2, with D unresolved. The V gene lost 4 bases and the J gene lost 5 bases, with 8 bases spanning the gap. Looked up from germline, CDR1 is SEHNR and CDR2 is FQNEAQ (reference sequence). The CDR3 spans 12 residues. Here the CDR3 reads CASSSQTYGYTF. As DNA, the CDR3 is TGTGCCAGCAGCTCCCAGACATATGGCTACACCTTC.

This clone was seen just once. V and J are TRBV14 and TRBJ2-7, with a tentative D call TRBD1 (5 bases). The CDR3 has 17 amino acids. The germline gives CDR1 SGHDN, CDR2 FVKESK. V lost 4 bases to trimming and J lost 2 bases, with 21 bases between them. CDR3 in DNA: TGTGCCAGCAGCCTCCGGACACTGTATCGTGACCCCTACGAGCAGTACTTC. Translating it yields CASSLRTLYRDPYEQYF.

The rearrangement joins TRBV18 to TRBJ1-2; 11 bases are shared with TRBD1. With 5 bases clipped from V and 8 bases from J, the junction kept 10 bases outside the gene matches. The CDR3 spans 15 residues. Germline values: CDR1 KGHSH, CDR2 LQKENI. The DNA of the CDR3 is TGTGCCAGCTCAGCCTACGGGACAGGGGGGTCCGGCTACACCTTC. Translating gives CASSAYGTGGSGYTF.

The CDR3 here is CASSPSGTIEHNEQFF. DNA for the CDR3: TGTGCCAGCAGCCCCTCCGGGACTATCGAACACAATGAGCAGTTCTTC. This chain joins TRBV9 and TRBJ2-1; 7 bases fit TRBD2. Trimming at V came to 4 bases and at J to 5 bases, leaving 12 bases not matched to a gene. This CDR3 spans 16 amino acids. Germline V gene sequence: CDR1 SGDLS, CDR2 YYNGEE.

The chain couples TRBV6-5 to TRBJ1-6, with 7 bases fitting TRBD1. J gave up 7 bases and V 8 bases, and 8 bases lay outside the gene matches. Looked up from germline, CDR1 is MNHEY and CDR2 is SVGAGI. CDR3 length: 14 amino acids. The CDR3 bases are TGTGCCAGCGAGGGGGCCCTTTCGAATTCACCCCTCCACTTT. This codes for CASEGALSNSPLHF.

The J gene is TRBJ1-4, the V gene TRBV5-5; no clear D. With 1 base removed from V and 5 bases from J, the gap between germline ends came to 12 bases. Germline-derived CDR1 and CDR2 are SGHKS and YYEKEE (reference sequence). CDR3 length: 15 amino acids. Written as DNA, the CDR3 is TGTGCCAGCAGCTTGCGGCAAACGGGGAATGAAAAACTGTTTTTT. Its translation is CASSLRQTGNEKLFF.

The genes are TRBV5-6 and TRBJ1-6; D is unclear. CDR1 and CDR2 (germline): SGHDT, YYEEEE. This CDR3 contains 12 residues. V lost 1 base, J lost 9 bases, and 5 bases lay in between. This chain's CDR3 is CASSLNISPLHF. CDR3 sequence (DNA): TGTGCCAGCAGCTTGAACATTTCACCCCTCCACTTT.

This clone was observed once. The genes are TRBV7-9 and TRBJ1-2, with D hard to call. In germline, CDR1 is SEHNR, CDR2 FQNEAQ (reference sequence). V was clipped by 1 base and J by 5 bases, with 14 bases between them. The CDR3 runs to 15 residues. The CDR3 spells CASSLGTGAGYGYTF. The CDR3 DNA sequence: TGTGCCAGCAGCTTAGGAACTGGAGCTGGGTATGGCTACACCTTC. The full variable domain, rest sourced from reference TRBV7-9 and TRBJ1-2, is DTGVSQNPRHKITKRGQNVTFRCDPISEHNRLYWYRQTLGQGPEFLTYFQNEAQLEKSRLLSDRFSAERPKGSFSTLEIQRTEQGDSAMYLCASSLGTGAGYGYTFGSGTRLTVV.

J is TRBJ2-5 and V is TRBV24-1; D remains unclear. CDR1 is KGHDR, CDR2 SFDVKD, per germline. V lost 4 bases, J lost 2 bases, and 13 bases lay in between. This CDR3 has 15 amino acids. CDR3 region: CATSDRRTEQETQYF. The CDR3 DNA reads as TGTGCCACCAGTGACCGCCGAACGGAGCAAGAGACCCAGTACTTC.

This chain uses TRBV11-3 with TRBJ2-1; perhaps TRBD2 as D (5 bases). Germline loops: CDR1 SGHNT, CDR2 YENEEA. The ends were cut back, 1 base at V and 12 bases at J, with 10 bases in the middle. The CDR3 sequence is 12 residues long. The CDR3: CASSLGPEGQFF. DNA for the CDR3: TGTGCCAGCAGCTTAGGCCCTGAGGGGCAGTTCTTC.

The chain combines TRBV12-3 or TRBV12-4 with TRBJ1-1; the D gene is possibly TRBD1 (6 bases). This CDR3 comprises 12 residues. V dropped 6 bases and J dropped 8 bases, with 13 bases sitting between them. The CDR3 reads CASSPHRVEAFF. In DNA form, the CDR3 reads TGTGCCAGCAGCCCTCACAGGGTGGAAGCTTTCTTT.

This clone was picked up a small number of times. As DNA, the CDR3 is TGTGCCAGTAGGTGGGACAGAAATCAGCCCCAGCATTTT. Translating it yields CASRWDRNQPQHF. The rearrangement uses TRBV19 and TRBJ1-5, with 7 bases identical to TRBD1. The germline V gene encodes CDR1 LNHDA and CDR2 SQIVND (reference sequence). The V and J ends lost 6 bases and 4 bases, in that order; junction bases with no gene match: 3. This CDR3 contains 13 residues.

The chain is built from TRBV2 and TRBJ1-5, with D maybe TRBD1 (6 bases). Trimming stripped 7 bases from V and 5 bases from J, with 15 bases between. The CDR3 is made up of 14 amino acids. In germline, CDR1 is SNHLY, CDR2 FYNNEI. CDR3 residues: CASTQQGGYQPQHF. CDR3 in DNA: TGTGCCAGCACACAACAGGGAGGGTATCAGCCCCAGCATTTT.

This chain uses TRBV11-2 with TRBJ1-5; TRBD1 is a possible D gene (5 bases). The CDR3 is 15 residues long. Germline-derived CDR1 and CDR2 are SGHAT and FQNNGV. V was pared by 1 base and J by 3 bases, with 10 bases between. As DNA, the CDR3 is TGTGCCAGCAGCTTAGTCGCAGGGTTCAATCAGCCCCAGCATTTT. This codes for CASSLVAGFNQPQHF.

The chain is built from TRBV19 and TRBJ2-3, with TRBD2 matching over 11 bases. The trim removed 6 bases at V and 8 bases at J, leaving 10 bases unmatched. There are 15 residues in the CDR3. Germline V gene data show CDR1 as LNHDA and CDR2 as SQIVND (reference sequence). Here the CDR3 reads CASSPYGTSGATQYF. The CDR3 DNA reads as TGTGCCAGTAGCCCCTACGGGACTAGCGGAGCTACGCAGTATTTT.

The rearrangement links TRBV5-1 to TRBJ1-4; 9 bases are shared with TRBD1. The germline gives CDR1 SGHRS, CDR2 YFSETQ. The CDR3 extends over 15 amino acids. V gave up 3 bases and J gave up 8 bases; unmatched junction bases: 8. CDR3 in amino acids: CASSSRTGEGEKLFF. CDR3 nucleotides: TGCGCCAGCAGCTCTAGGACAGGGGAGGGCGAAAAACTGTTTTTT.

The rearrangement links TRBV5-6 to TRBJ1-5; 9 bases are a match to TRBD1. The CDR3 has 16 residues. CDR1 is SGHDT and CDR2 is YYEEEE in the germline V gene. V lost 2 bases, J lost 0 bases, and 3 bases stayed unmatched. DNA of the CDR3: TGTGCCAGCAGCTTCACAGGGGGCTCTAGCAATCAGCCCCAGCATTTT. Protein: CASSFTGGSSNQPQHF.